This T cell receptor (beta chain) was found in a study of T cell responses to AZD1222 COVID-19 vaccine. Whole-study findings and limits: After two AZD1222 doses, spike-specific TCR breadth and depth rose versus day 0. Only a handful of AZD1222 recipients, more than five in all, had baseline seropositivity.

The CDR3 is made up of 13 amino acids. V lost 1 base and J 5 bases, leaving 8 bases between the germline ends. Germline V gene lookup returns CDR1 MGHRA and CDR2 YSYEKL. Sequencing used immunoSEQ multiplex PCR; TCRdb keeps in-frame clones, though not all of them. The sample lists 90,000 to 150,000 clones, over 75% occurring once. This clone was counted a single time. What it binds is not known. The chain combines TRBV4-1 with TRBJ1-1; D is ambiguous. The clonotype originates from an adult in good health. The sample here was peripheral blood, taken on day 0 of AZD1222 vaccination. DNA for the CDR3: TGCGCCAGCAGCCAAGGGGTGTCTACTGAAGCTTTCTTT. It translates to CASSQGVSTEAFF.